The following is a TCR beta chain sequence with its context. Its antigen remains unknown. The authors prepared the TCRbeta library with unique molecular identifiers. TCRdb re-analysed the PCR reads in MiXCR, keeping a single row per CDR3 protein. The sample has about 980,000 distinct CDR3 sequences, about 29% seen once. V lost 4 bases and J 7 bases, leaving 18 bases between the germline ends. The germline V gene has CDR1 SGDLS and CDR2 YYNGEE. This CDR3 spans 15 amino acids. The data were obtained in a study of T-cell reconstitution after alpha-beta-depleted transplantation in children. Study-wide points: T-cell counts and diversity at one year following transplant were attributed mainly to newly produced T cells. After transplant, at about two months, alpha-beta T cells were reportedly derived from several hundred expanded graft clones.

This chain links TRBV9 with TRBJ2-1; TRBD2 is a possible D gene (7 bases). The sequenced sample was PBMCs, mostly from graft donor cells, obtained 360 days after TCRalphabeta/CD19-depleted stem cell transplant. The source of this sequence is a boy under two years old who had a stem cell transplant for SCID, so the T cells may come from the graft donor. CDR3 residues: CASSPRGPRGNEQFF. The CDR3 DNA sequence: TGTGCCAGCAGCCCTCGGGGGCCGCGGGGGAATGAGCAGTTCTTC.